The next 30 T cell receptor beta chains were all read from a single sample in a study of identifying expanded T cells in peripheral blood. Here immunoSEQ multiplex PCR was the method, and the copy in TCRdb shows in-frame clones only, minus some. The data contain about 130,000 clones, 70% to 90% of them singletons. The sequencing sample was made of blood. Every receptor here comes from a person aged 18 to 70 in good health.

The table lists this clone with a count of one. This sequence joins TRBV9 and TRBJ1-5; TRBD1 might be the D (6 bases). Germline V gene lookup returns CDR1 SGDLS and CDR2 YYNGEE. The V gene lost 1 base and the J gene lost 7 bases, with 9 bases spanning the gap. The length of the CDR3 is 13 residues. Written as DNA, the CDR3 is TGTGCCAGCAGCGTATCAGGGGAACAGCCCCAGCATTTT. This encodes CASSVSGEQPQHF.

This sequence joins TRBV5-4 and TRBJ1-4; D gene unclear. CDR3 length equals 16 residues. Germline lookup yields CDR1 SGHNT and CDR2 YYREEE (reference sequence). V was pared by 1 base and J by 0 bases, with 10 bases between. The CDR3 DNA follows: TGTGCCAGCAGCTTGAGGGCATCTGCAACTAATGAAAAACTGTTTTTT. This encodes CASSLRASATNEKLFF. Variable domain in full (rest from reference TRBV5-4 and TRBJ1-4): ETGVTQSPTHLIKTRGQQVTLRCSSQSGHNTVSWYQQALGQGPQFIFQYYREEENGRGNFPPRFSGLQFPNYSSELNVNALELDDSALYLCASSLRASATNEKLFFGSGTQLSVL.

The chain is built from TRBV18 and TRBJ2-3; 13 nucleotides agree with TRBD2. Germline trimming cut 4 bases from V and 5 bases from J; bases unmatched to any gene: 6. There are 16 residues in the CDR3. Germline CDR1 reads KGHSH; CDR2 reads LQKENI. In DNA form, the CDR3 reads TGTGCCAGCTCACGGACTAGCGGGAGTGGAAAAGATACGCAGTATTTT. This codes for CASSRTSGSGKDTQYF.

V gene TRBV11-2 combines with J gene TRBJ2-6, with a weak D call TRBD2 (5 bases). CDR3 length equals 13 residues. The V gene's germline CDR1 is SGHAT and CDR2 FQNNGV. V was clipped by 5 bases and J by 6 bases, with 8 bases between them. The CDR3 loop is CASSPGLANVLTF. The CDR3 nucleotides read TGTGCCAGCAGCCCTGGACTGGCCAACGTCCTGACTTTC. Together with reference TRBV11-2 and TRBJ2-6, the CDR3 gives the full variable domain: EAGVAQSPRYKIIEKRQSVAFWCNPISGHATLYWYQQILGQGPKLLIQFQNNGVVDDSQLPKDRFSAERLKGVDSTLKIQPAKLEDSAVYLCASSPGLANVLTFGAGSRLTVL.

CDR3: CASSQAPTGQGLGYTF. The CDR3 nucleotides are TGTGCCAGCAGCCAAGCCCCTACAGGACAGGGCTTAGGCTACACCTTC. The chain has TRBV7-3 and TRBJ1-2; 8 bases align to TRBD1. This CDR3 has 16 amino acids. Germline V CDR1 and CDR2: SGHTA, FQGTGA. V shed 5 bases, J shed 8 bases, and the junction held 16 bases outside the gene matches.

This clone was detected once. J is TRBJ1-1 and V is TRBV10-3; D gene ambiguous. Trimming left V 0 bases short and J 1 base short, with 9 bases between. The CDR3 runs 15 residues. Germline values: CDR1 ENHRY, CDR2 SYGVKD. The CDR3 here is CAISESPRKNTEAFF. DNA for the CDR3: TGTGCCATCAGTGAGTCGCCCAGAAAGAACACTGAAGCTTTCTTT.

This rearrangement joins TRBV9 to TRBJ2-5, with TRBD2 matching 13 bases. V dropped 2 bases and J dropped 1; count of bases not matched to a gene: 2. This CDR3 has 16 residues. Germline V lookup: CDR1 SGDLS, CDR2 YYNGEE. In DNA, the CDR3 is TGTGCCAGCAGCGTCGGGACTAGCGGGACCCAAGAGACCCAGTACTTC. It codes for CASSVGTSGTQETQYF.

The V gene is TRBV6-6, the J gene TRBJ1-2; no firm D call. Germline loops: CDR1 MNHNY, CDR2 SVGAGI (reference sequence). V dropped 0 bases and J dropped 13 bases, with 21 bases sitting between them. The CDR3 extends over 15 amino acids. The DNA for the CDR3 is TGTGCCAGCAGTTACTCGAGTACTAGGCAGGTATTCCTCACCTTC. As protein: CASSYSSTRQVFLTF.

A few counts support this clone. This chain connects TRBV10-1 to TRBJ1-1; possibly TRBD1 for D (5 bases). The V end lost 5 bases, the J end lost 7 bases, and 17 bases lay between the germline ends. CDR1 WNHNN and CDR2 SYGVQD come from the germline V gene (reference sequence). The CDR3 sequence is 14 residues long. CDR3 loop: CASSKITGGGEAFF. Written as DNA, the CDR3 is TGCGCCAGCAGTAAGATAACAGGCGGGGGTGAAGCTTTCTTT.

This chain joins TRBV19 and TRBJ1-3; D is unresolved. Trimming pared 6 bases from V and 7 bases from J, leaving 19 bases between. Per the germline V gene, CDR1 is LNHDA and CDR2 is SQIVND (reference sequence). The CDR3 runs to 15 residues. The CDR3 reads CASRPRYPFPNTIYF. CDR3 DNA: TGTGCCAGTAGACCTCGGTACCCGTTTCCGAACACCATATATTTT.

V and J are TRBV9 and TRBJ2-5, with 7 bases fitting TRBD2. This CDR3 has 16 amino acids. J gave up 1 base and V 0 bases, and 6 bases lay outside the gene matches. Germline CDR1 is SGDLS and CDR2 is YYNGEE. The chain's CDR3 is CASSVGEGYSQETQYF. CDR3 coding DNA: TGTGCCAGCAGCGTAGGGGAGGGGTACAGCCAAGAGACCCAGTACTTC.

The chain has TRBV18 and TRBJ2-5, with 10 bases that match TRBD2. The V segment lost 2 bases and the J segment 5 bases; nucleotides outside the gene matches: 14. Germline V gene sequence: CDR1 KGHSH, CDR2 LQKENI. This CDR3 has 18 amino acids. CDR3 in DNA: TGTGCCAGCTCACCAAGCCCTAGCGGGGGCCCAGGGAGGGAGACCCAGTACTTC. It codes for CASSPSPSGGPGRETQYF.

The chain links TRBV15 to TRBJ1-5; no firm D call. V lost 6 bases to trimming and J lost 7 bases, with 13 bases between them. The CDR3 spans 13 residues. CDR1 and CDR2 (germline): LNHNV, YYDKDF (reference sequence). For the CDR3, the DNA is TGTGCCACCAGAGTCACACTGGACCAGCCCCAGCATTTT. Protein sequence: CATRVTLDQPQHF.

The J gene is TRBJ1-2, the V gene TRBV5-4; D remains unclear. The CDR3 extends over 14 amino acids. Per the germline V gene, CDR1 is SGHNT and CDR2 is YYREEE (reference sequence). The V gene lost 1 base and the J gene lost 2 bases, with 9 bases spanning the gap. The CDR3 protein is CASSLLSRNYGYTF. The CDR3 bases are TGTGCCAGCAGCTTGTTGTCCCGCAACTATGGCTACACCTTC.

The chain is built from TRBV7-9 and TRBJ2-1, with a possible D match to TRBD2 (5 bases). Germline V gene lookup returns CDR1 SEHNR and CDR2 FQNEAQ (reference sequence). The CDR3 sequence is 12 residues long. Trimming removed 1 base from V and 8 bases from J, with 6 bases in between. The CDR3 loop is CASSLEGDEQFF. CDR3 DNA: TGTGCCAGCAGCTTAGAGGGAGATGAGCAGTTCTTC.

The chain uses TRBV5-1 and TRBJ2-7; D may be TRBD1 (5 bases). Germline V gene lookup returns CDR1 SGHRS and CDR2 YFSETQ. Deletions cut 3 bases from V and 3 bases from J, with 13 bases between. The CDR3 has 14 residues. The CDR3 nucleotides are TGCGCCAGCAGCTCTGGAATGACAGACTACGAGCAGTACTTC. Protein sequence: CASSSGMTDYEQYF.

The chain links TRBV29-1 to TRBJ1-1; D gene ambiguous. Germline V CDR1 and CDR2: SQVTM, ANQGSEA. The CDR3 loop spans 13 amino acids. Trimming took 2 bases from V and 1 from J, leaving 8 bases between them. CDR3 in amino acids: CSVESQENTEAFF. The CDR3, as DNA: TGCAGCGTTGAAAGTCAGGAGAACACTGAAGCTTTCTTT. Drawing the rest from reference TRBV29-1 and TRBJ1-1, the complete variable domain is SAVISQKPSRDICQRGTSLTIQCQVDSQVTMMFWYRQQPGQSLTLIATANQGSEATYESGFVIDKFPISRPNLTFSTLTVSNMSPEDSSIYLCSVESQENTEAFFGQGTRLTVV.

The genes are TRBV28 and TRBJ1-2; D is unclear. The CDR3 contains 14 residues. Trimming removed 6 bases at V and 4 bases at J, with 15 bases between. In germline, CDR1 is MDHEN, CDR2 SYDVKM. CDR3 coding DNA: TGTGCCAGCAGCCCCCCTGTCGGCTCCTATGGCTACACCTTC. As protein: CASSPPVGSYGYTF.

The genes are TRBV4-1 and TRBJ2-3; tentatively, D is TRBD2 (5 bases). The CDR3 extends over 13 amino acids. CDR1 is MGHRA and CDR2 is YSYEKL in the germline V gene. The V gene lost 6 bases and the J gene lost 4 bases, with 11 bases spanning the gap. The CDR3 reads CASSFTGSDTQYF. The CDR3 DNA reads as TGCGCCAGCAGTTTTACGGGATCAGATACGCAGTATTTT.

V and J are TRBV2 and TRBJ1-3; no reliable D call. The CDR3 consists of 14 residues. Germline V CDR1 and CDR2: SNHLY, FYNNEI. V was clipped by 3 bases and J by 4 bases, with 10 bases between them. The CDR3 sequence is CASSEGSAGNTIYF. The CDR3, as DNA: TGTGCCAGCAGTGAGGGTTCGGCGGGAAACACCATATATTTT.

This chain links TRBV5-1 with TRBJ2-2; tentatively, D is TRBD1 (6 bases). The CDR3 has 16 amino acids. Germline loops: CDR1 SGHRS, CDR2 YFSETQ. The germline V and J ends were trimmed by 0 bases and 3 bases, with 12 bases remaining between them. CDR3 amino acids: CASSLEGGAYTGELFF. The CDR3 region has the DNA TGCGCCAGCAGCTTGGAAGGGGGAGCGTACACCGGGGAGCTGTTTTTT.

The chain uses TRBV7-3 and TRBJ2-3; no definite D call. CDR3 length: 14 amino acids. Germline CDR1 and CDR2: SGHTA and FQGTGA. Trimming stripped 4 bases from V and 2 bases from J, with 10 bases between. CDR3 in amino acids: CASSSGPFTDTQYF. CDR3 DNA sequence: TGTGCCAGCAGCTCAGGACCCTTCACAGATACGCAGTATTTT. Supplemented by reference TRBV7-3 and TRBJ2-3, the full variable domain reads GAGVSQTPSNKVTEKGKYVELRCDPISGHTALYWYRQSLGQGPEFLIYFQGTGAADDSGLPNDRFFAVRPEGSVSTLKIQRTERGDSAVYLCASSSGPFTDTQYFGPGTRLTVL.

On this clone: The sample contains more than one DNA sequence encoding this CDR3. The chain links TRBV2 to TRBJ2-5; tentatively, D is TRBD1 or TRBD2 (6 bases each). V shed 9 bases and J shed 4 bases, with 21 bases lying between them. CDR1 is SNHLY and CDR2 is FYNNEI in the germline V gene. This CDR3 region has 15 residues. In nucleotides, the CDR3 is TGTGCCAGTCGTAGGGGAGGTAGGGGGTTAGAGACCCAGTACTTC. It translates to CASRRGGRGLETQYF.

The chain joins TRBV2 to TRBJ2-5, with TRBD2 as a possible D gene (6 bases). CDR1 and CDR2 from the germline V gene are SNHLY and FYNNEI. The CDR3 runs to 14 residues. The ends were cut back, 4 bases at V and 5 bases at J, with 14 bases in the middle. The CDR3 here is CASSGQRVMETQYF. The CDR3 DNA reads as TGTGCCAGCAGTGGCCAGCGGGTTATGGAGACCCAGTACTTC.

The V gene is TRBV7-9, the J gene TRBJ2-5, with D hard to call. CDR1 and CDR2 from the germline V gene are SEHNR and FQNEAQ (reference sequence). The CDR3 consists of 16 residues. V lost 3 bases to trimming and J lost 4 bases, with 18 bases between them. The CDR3 region has the DNA TGTGCCAGCAGCTTGGTTCTGGCGGCAGGTACAGAGACCCAGTACTTC. Amino acids: CASSLVLAAGTETQYF.

The chain couples TRBV7-2 to TRBJ2-3; 10 bases match TRBD2. Trimming removed 6 bases from V and 2 bases from J; junction bases left unmatched: 11. CDR3 length: 17 residues. Germline V gene lookup returns CDR1 SGHTA and CDR2 FQGNSA. The CDR3 loop reads CASRLYLAGASTDTQYF. Here the CDR3 DNA reads TGTGCCAGCAGGCTATACCTAGCGGGGGCCTCCACAGATACGCAGTATTTT.

This clone was seen only a few times. J is TRBJ1-2 and V is TRBV30; 7 nucleotides match TRBD1. The V gene's germline CDR1 is GTSNPN and CDR2 SVGIG (reference sequence). V dropped 1 base and J dropped 8; count of bases not matched to a gene: 13. The CDR3 length is 15 residues. Written as DNA, the CDR3 is TGTGCCTGGAGTGCCTCTTCTACAGGGGCGGGAGGCTACACCTTC. Translation: CAWSASSTGAGGYTF.

The rearrangement links TRBV2 to TRBJ2-5; 10 nucleotides match TRBD2. The J segment lost 4 bases and the V segment lost 8 bases, leaving 13 bases of the junction unmatched. The CDR3 extends over 16 amino acids. Germline-derived CDR1 and CDR2 are SNHLY and FYNNEI. The CDR3 region has the DNA TGTGCCAGCCGAAACGGGCTAGCGGGAGATGGAGAGACCCAGTACTTC. It specifies CASRNGLAGDGETQYF.

The chain uses TRBV6-1 and TRBJ1-1, with D possibly matching TRBD1 (6 bases). The germline V gene encodes CDR1 MNHNS and CDR2 SASEGT. Trimming removed 8 bases at V and 4 bases at J, with 14 bases between. The CDR3 is 13 amino acids. For the CDR3, the DNA is TGTGCCAGCGCTGGGGGGCTGGGCACTGAAGCTTTCTTT. Translated, it gives CASAGGLGTEAFF.

V gene TRBV18 combines with J gene TRBJ2-7; a weak D match, TRBD2 (6 bases). Per germline, CDR1 KGHSH and CDR2 LQKENI. There are 16 residues in the CDR3. The ends were cut back, 8 bases at V and 3 bases at J, with 23 bases in the middle. In nucleotides, the CDR3 is TGTGCCAGCCGCGTCCAAGGATCTACGCGGGACTACGAGCAGTACTTC. Protein product: CASRVQGSTRDYEQYF. Combining the CDR3 with reference TRBV18 and TRBJ2-7 gives the whole variable domain NAGVMQNPRHLVRRRGQEARLRCSPMKGHSHVYWYRQLPEEGLKFMVYLQKENIIDESGMPKERFSAEFPKEGPSILRIQQVVRGDSAAYFCASRVQGSTRDYEQYFGPGTRLTVT.